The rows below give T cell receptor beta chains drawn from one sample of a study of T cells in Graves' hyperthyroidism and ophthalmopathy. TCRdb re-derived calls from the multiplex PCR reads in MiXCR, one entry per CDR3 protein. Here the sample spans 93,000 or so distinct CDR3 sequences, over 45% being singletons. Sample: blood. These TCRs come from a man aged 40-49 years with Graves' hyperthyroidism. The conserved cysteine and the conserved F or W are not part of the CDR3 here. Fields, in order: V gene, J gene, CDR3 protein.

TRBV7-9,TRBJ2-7,ASSPRTGRGDEQY
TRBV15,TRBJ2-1,ATSRDRRASNEQF
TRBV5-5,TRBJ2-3,ASSLNTDRTDTQY
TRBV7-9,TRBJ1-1,ASSLVGVRAEAF
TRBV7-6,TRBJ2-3,ASSRRTGGRGDTQY
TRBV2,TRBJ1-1,ASLQTMAF
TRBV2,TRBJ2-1,ASKRQGWGTEAF
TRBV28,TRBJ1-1,ASTSHANTEAF
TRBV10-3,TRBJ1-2,AISGGQGGYT
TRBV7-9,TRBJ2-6,ASRWGTFSPYSGANVLT
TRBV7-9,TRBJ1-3,ASSPGDRGAGNTIY
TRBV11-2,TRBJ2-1,ASSHSGSSYNEQF
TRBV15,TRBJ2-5,ATSRFTTGTGKETQY
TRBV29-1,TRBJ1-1,SVLPGNTEAF
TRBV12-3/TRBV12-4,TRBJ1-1,ASSRDRGELRTF
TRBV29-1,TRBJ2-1,SVSVGYEQF
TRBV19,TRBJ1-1,ASTYLRQRRTEAF
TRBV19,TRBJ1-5,ASSASPEKPQH
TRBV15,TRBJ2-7,ATSRDPGAYEQY
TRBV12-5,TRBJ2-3,ASGQGSSSTDTQY
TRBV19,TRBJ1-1,AISGGSGTEAF
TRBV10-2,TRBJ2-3,ASSEPSLDYTDTQY
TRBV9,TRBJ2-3,ASSVARQGAQTDTQY
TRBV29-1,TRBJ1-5,SLAGGIHQPQH
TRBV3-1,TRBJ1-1,ASTYTVSDTEAF
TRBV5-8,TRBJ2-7,ASSLSWTGYSYEQY
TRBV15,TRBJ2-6,ATSSEYSGANVLT
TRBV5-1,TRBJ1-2,ASSLASGPGYGYT
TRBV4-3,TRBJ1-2,ASSQVRGAVYGYT
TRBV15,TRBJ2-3,ATSTPRRGQRAGDTQY
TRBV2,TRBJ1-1,ASRGRITPEAF